The subject of this entry is one T cell receptor (beta chain). The CDR3 consists of 20 residues. Germline CDR1 and CDR2: LGHNT and FRNRAP. The germline V and J ends were trimmed by 0 bases and 1 base, with 24 bases remaining between them. Profiled with immunoSEQ multiplex PCR; TCRdb holds only in-frame clones, not every one. Here the sample spans about 89,000 clones, 94% being singletons. The source of the sample is a study of T cell changes during pregnancy in multiple sclerosis. Sequencing was performed on peripheral blood, taken in the third trimester of pregnancy. This sequence was found in a female donor with multiple sclerosis, enrolled in a pregnancy study. The rearrangement joins TRBV12-5 to TRBJ1-2, with D possibly being TRBD1 (6 bases). In nucleotides, the CDR3 is TGTGCTAGTGGTTTGGTACTGGGGGCCGGCCGCGGCACCCTTAACTATGGCTACACCTTC. Translation: CASGLVLGAGRGTLNYGYTF. The variable domain in full, completed from reference TRBV12-5 and TRBJ1-2, reads DARVTQTPRHKVTEMGQEVTMRCQPILGHNTVFWYRQTMMQGLELLAYFRNRAPLDDSGMPKDRFSAEMPDATLATLKIQPSEPRDSAVYFCASGLVLGAGRGTLNYGYTFGSGTRLTVV.